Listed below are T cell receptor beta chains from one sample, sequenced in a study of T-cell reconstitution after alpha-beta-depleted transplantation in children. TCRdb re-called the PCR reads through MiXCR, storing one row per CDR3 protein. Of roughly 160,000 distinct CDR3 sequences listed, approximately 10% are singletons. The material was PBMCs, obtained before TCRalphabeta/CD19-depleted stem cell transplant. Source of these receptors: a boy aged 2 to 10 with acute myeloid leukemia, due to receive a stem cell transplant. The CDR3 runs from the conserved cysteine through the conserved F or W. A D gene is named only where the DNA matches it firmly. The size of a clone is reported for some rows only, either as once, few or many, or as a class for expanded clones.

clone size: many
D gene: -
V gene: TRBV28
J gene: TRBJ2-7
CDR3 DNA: TGTGCCAGCAGTCCCGATCGGGACTTCTACGAGCAGTACTTC
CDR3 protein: CASSPDRDFYEQYF

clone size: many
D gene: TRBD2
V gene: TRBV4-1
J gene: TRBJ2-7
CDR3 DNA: TGCGCCAGCAGCCAAGGAGGGTGGCGGGAGGGCCCCTACGAGCAGTACTTC
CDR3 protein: CASSQGGWREGPYEQYF

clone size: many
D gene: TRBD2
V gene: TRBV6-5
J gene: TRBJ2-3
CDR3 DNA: TGTGCCAGCAGTTACTCGGGACTAGCGGGCACAGATACGCAGTATTTT
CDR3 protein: CASSYSGLAGTDTQYF

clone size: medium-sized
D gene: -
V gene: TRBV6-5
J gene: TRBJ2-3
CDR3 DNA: TGTGCCAGCAGTCGTATGACATCGGATACGCAGTATTTT
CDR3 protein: CASSRMTSDTQYF

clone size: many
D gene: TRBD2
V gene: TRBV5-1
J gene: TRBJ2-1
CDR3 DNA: TGCGCCAGCAGCTCCCGATCTAGCGGAGTTTACTCCTACAATGAGCAGTTCTTC
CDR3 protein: CASSSRSSGVYSYNEQFF

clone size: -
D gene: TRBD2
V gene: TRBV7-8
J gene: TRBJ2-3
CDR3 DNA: TGTGCCAGCAGCTTACGGGCGCCGGGGGAGGGAGATACGCAGTATTTT
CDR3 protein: CASSLRAPGEGDTQYF

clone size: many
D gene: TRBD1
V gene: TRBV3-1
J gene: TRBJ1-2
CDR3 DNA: TGTGCCAGCAGCCAACGTTTCCGGGACAGGGGGCGAGGCTACACCTTC
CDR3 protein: CASSQRFRDRGRGYTF

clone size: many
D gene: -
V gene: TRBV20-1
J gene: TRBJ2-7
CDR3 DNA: TGCAGTGCTAGCTGGGACACCTACGAGCAGTACTTC
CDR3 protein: CSASWDTYEQYF

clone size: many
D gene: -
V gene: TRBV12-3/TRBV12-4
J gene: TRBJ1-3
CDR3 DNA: TGTGCCAGCAGCGAAGCTAGGGAGGGTGGAAACACCATATATTTT
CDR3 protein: CASSEAREGGNTIYF

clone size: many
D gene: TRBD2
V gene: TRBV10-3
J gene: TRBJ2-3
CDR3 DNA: TGTGCCATCAGTGAGGGGGGGGGAGATACGCAGTATTTT
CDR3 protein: CAISEGGGDTQYF

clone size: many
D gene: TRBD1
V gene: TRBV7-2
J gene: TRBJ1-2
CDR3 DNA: TGTGCCAGCTTAAAGTCAGGGGGCGAGAAGAACTATGGCTACACCTTC
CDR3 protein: CASLKSGGEKNYGYTF

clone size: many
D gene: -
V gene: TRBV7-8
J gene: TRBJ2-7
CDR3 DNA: TGTGCCAGCAGCACGCGGACTACCATCGAGCAGTACTTC
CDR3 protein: CASSTRTTIEQYF

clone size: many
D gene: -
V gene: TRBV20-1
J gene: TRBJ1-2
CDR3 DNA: TGCAGTGCTAGAGTTCGGGGGACCTATGGCTACACCTTC
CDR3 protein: CSARVRGTYGYTF

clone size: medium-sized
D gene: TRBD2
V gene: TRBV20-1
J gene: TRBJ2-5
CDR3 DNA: TGCAGTGCTAGTCCCACCTGGATTGCGGGAGGGCAAGAGACCCAGTACTTC
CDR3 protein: CSASPTWIAGGQETQYF

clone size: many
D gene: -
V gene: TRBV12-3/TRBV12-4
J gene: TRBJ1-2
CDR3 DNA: TGTGCCAGCATGGAGGGACCCTATGGCTACACCTTC
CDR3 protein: CASMEGPYGYTF

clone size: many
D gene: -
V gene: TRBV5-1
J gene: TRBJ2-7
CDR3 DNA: TGCGCCAGCAGCTTCCAGGGAGTCACCTACGAGCAGTACTTC
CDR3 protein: CASSFQGVTYEQYF

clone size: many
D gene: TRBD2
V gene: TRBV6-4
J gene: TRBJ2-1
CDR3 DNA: TGTGCCAGCAGTGACGGGACTAGCGGGGGGGCTGAGCAGTTCTTC
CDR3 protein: CASSDGTSGGAEQFF

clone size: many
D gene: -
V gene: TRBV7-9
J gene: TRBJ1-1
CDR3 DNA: TGTGCCAGCAGCCTACCCACACAGGGAAAGAGAGAAACTGAAGCTTTCTTT
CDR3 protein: CASSLPTQGKRETEAFF